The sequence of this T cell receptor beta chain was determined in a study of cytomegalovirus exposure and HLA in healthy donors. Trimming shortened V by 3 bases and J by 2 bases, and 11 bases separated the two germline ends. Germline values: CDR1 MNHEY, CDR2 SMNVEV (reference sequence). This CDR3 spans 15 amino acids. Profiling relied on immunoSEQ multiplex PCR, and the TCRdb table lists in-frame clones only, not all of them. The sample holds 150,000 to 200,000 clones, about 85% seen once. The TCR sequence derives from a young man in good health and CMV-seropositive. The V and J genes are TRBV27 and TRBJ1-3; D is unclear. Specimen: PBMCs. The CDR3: CASSFLPVAGNTIYF. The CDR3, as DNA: TGTGCCAGCAGTTTCCTCCCGGTGGCTGGAAACACCATATATTTT.